The 23 T cell receptor beta chains reported below all come from one sample, sequenced in a study of blood T cell repertoires in COVID-19. The assay was immunoSEQ multiplex PCR, and TCRdb's table has in-frame clones only and misses some. The sample consists of 400,000 or so clones, 88% of them appearing once. Sequencing input: PBMCs or T cells enriched from blood (not recorded which). All receptors come from a woman aged 40 to 49 with acute COVID-19.

The chain combines TRBV6-5 with TRBJ2-7; 10 positions agree with TRBD1. The junction had 7 bases not matched to a gene; V was cut back by 8 bases and J by 6 bases. CDR3 length equals 13 residues. CDR1 MNHEY and CDR2 SVGAGI come from the germline V gene. CDR3 region: CASHRDRGGEQYF. CDR3 nucleotides: TGTGCCAGCCACCGGGACAGGGGCGGCGAGCAGTACTTC.

The chain couples TRBV7-9 to TRBJ1-1; tentatively, D is TRBD1 (6 bases). The CDR3 runs to 12 residues. V was clipped by 2 bases and J by 11 bases, with 12 bases between them. Germline V gives CDR1 SEHNR, CDR2 FQNEAQ (reference sequence). CDR3 DNA sequence: TGTGCCAGCAGCTTAAACAGGGAGAACGCTTTCTTT. Protein sequence: CASSLNRENAFF.

The chain is built from TRBV19 and TRBJ2-5; D might be TRBD1 (5 bases). The germline V gene encodes CDR1 LNHDA and CDR2 SQIVND (reference sequence). The V end was cut by 10 bases, the J end by 4 bases, with 16 bases between. The length of the CDR3 is 13 residues. The CDR3 spells CATQGAYGETQYF. CDR3 bases: TGTGCCACCCAAGGGGCATACGGAGAGACCCAGTACTTC.

The genes are TRBV19 and TRBJ2-7; 7 nucleotides align to TRBD1. The junction had 17 bases not matched to a gene; V was cut back by 0 bases and J by 9 bases. The length of the CDR3 is 17 residues. Germline V lookup: CDR1 LNHDA, CDR2 SQIVND (reference sequence). CDR3 loop: CASSIDSSTGTLRGQYF. In nucleotides, the CDR3 is TGTGCCAGTAGTATAGATTCTTCGACAGGGACCCTACGAGGGCAGTACTTC.

This chain joins TRBV28 and TRBJ1-5; 11 bases map to TRBD1. This CDR3 region has 14 residues. V gave up 5 bases and J gave up 6 bases; unmatched junction bases: 3. Germline CDR1 is MDHEN and CDR2 is SYDVKM. The CDR3 DNA is TGTGCCAGCAGTCCTGGACAGGGGGCTCAGCCCCAGCATTTT. It specifies CASSPGQGAQPQHF.

The chain links TRBV7-2 to TRBJ2-1; 8 bases fit TRBD2. Germline CDR1 SGHTA, CDR2 FQGNSA. V was pared by 2 bases and J by 1 base, with 4 bases of the junction left unmatched. CDR3 length equals 16 residues. CDR3 residues: CASSLPSGGSYNEQFF. The CDR3, as DNA: TGTGCCAGCAGCTTACCCAGCGGGGGATCCTACAATGAGCAGTTCTTC.

The chain has TRBV9 and TRBJ1-2; tentative D call: TRBD1 (6 bases). CDR1 and CDR2 (germline): SGDLS, YYNGEE. V was pared by 0 bases and J by 2 bases, with 14 bases between. The CDR3 consists of 16 residues. CDR3 amino acids: CASSVGDRTVNYGYTF. The CDR3 nucleotides are TGTGCCAGCAGCGTAGGTGATAGGACAGTCAACTATGGCTACACCTTC.

CDR3 residues: CASGTGLEAFF. The CDR3 region has the DNA TGCGCCAGTGGGACAGGGCTTGAAGCTTTCTTT. The chain employs TRBV10-2 and TRBJ1-1; the match to TRBD1 covers 9 bases. The CDR3 covers 11 residues. J lost 7 bases, V lost 9 bases, and 3 bases had no gene match. Germline V lookup: CDR1 WSHSY, CDR2 SAAADI.

The chain links TRBV11-2 to TRBJ2-3; perhaps TRBD2 as D (6 bases). CDR1 is SGHAT, CDR2 FQNNGV, per germline. Between the trimmed V and J ends, which lost 5 bases and 0 bases, there was a span of 12 bases. The CDR3 contains 15 residues. CDR3 in amino acids: CASSQTGTSTDTQYF. The DNA of the CDR3 is TGTGCCAGCAGCCAGACCGGGACTAGCACAGATACGCAGTATTTT.

This clone was seen only once. V usage is TRBV5-1 and J usage is TRBJ1-1; 8 bases match TRBD1. V lost 4 bases to trimming and J lost 4 bases; unmatched junction nucleotides: 3. The CDR3 is made up of 13 amino acids. From germline, CDR1 is SGHRS and CDR2 YFSETQ. The CDR3 DNA reads as TGCGCCAGCAGCGTAACAGGGGGCACTGAAGCTTTCTTT. This translates into CASSVTGGTEAFF.

The V and J genes are TRBV6-5 and TRBJ1-2, with TRBD1 matching 10 bases. Per the germline V gene, CDR1 is MNHEY and CDR2 is SVGAGI. The CDR3 is 14 amino acids. The V and J ends lost 7 bases and 4 bases, in that order; junction bases with no gene match: 6. The CDR3: CASTPRQGAYGYTF. DNA of the CDR3: TGTGCCAGCACTCCCAGACAGGGGGCCTATGGCTACACCTTC.

This clone has only a few counts. This rearrangement joins TRBV27 to TRBJ1-2; perhaps TRBD1 as D (5 bases). This CDR3 region has 13 residues. Germline CDR1 and CDR2: MNHEY and SMNVEV (reference sequence). V lost 5 bases and J 8 bases, leaving 15 bases between the germline ends. CDR3 amino acids: CASSLTGDWGYTF. In DNA form, the CDR3 reads TGTGCCAGCAGTCTTACAGGTGATTGGGGCTACACCTTC.

The chain is built from TRBV30 and TRBJ2-1; 8 nucleotides agree with TRBD1. Unmatched junction bases numbered 5, after V lost 1 base and J lost 0 bases. The CDR3 is 16 residues long. Germline assignment: CDR1 GTSNPN and CDR2 SVGIG (reference sequence). CDR3 sequence: CAWSATGVSSYNEQFF. The CDR3 DNA is TGTGCCTGGAGTGCGACAGGGGTCTCCTCCTACAATGAGCAGTTCTTC.

The chain is built from TRBV6-6 and TRBJ2-7; TRBD2 agrees at 13 bases. This CDR3 spans 17 amino acids. With V trimmed by 6 bases and J by 0 bases, 8 bases remained unmatched. The V gene's germline CDR1 is MNHNY and CDR2 SVGAGI (reference sequence). The chain's CDR3 is CASSRGTSGTSSYEQYF. CDR3 DNA: TGTGCCAGCAGCCGAGGGACTAGCGGGACAAGCTCCTACGAGCAGTACTTC.

This clone has just one count. The rearrangement links TRBV7-9 to TRBJ2-1; a possible D gene is TRBD1 (8 bases). Looked up from germline, CDR1 is SEHNR and CDR2 is FQNEAQ (reference sequence). Trimming took off 5 bases at V and 5 bases at J, with 16 bases between the two ends. The CDR3 length is 15 residues. CDR3 sequence reads: CASSPGQGLHNEQFF. CDR3 coding DNA: TGTGCCAGCAGCCCCGGACAGGGACTACACAATGAGCAGTTCTTC.

This clone was counted once. The chain uses TRBV25-1 and TRBJ2-5, with 8 bases matching TRBD1. Unmatched junction bases numbered 12, after V lost 0 bases and J lost 6 bases. Germline CDR1 is MGHDK and CDR2 is SYGVNS. This CDR3 has 17 amino acids. CDR3 DNA: TGTGCCAGCAGTGAATATTCTGGACAGGGTGCCCGGCAGACCCAGTACTTC. This translates into CASSEYSGQGARQTQYF.

This rearrangement joins TRBV11-2 to TRBJ1-2; 8 bases fit TRBD1. The CDR3 is made up of 14 amino acids. The germline V gene has CDR1 SGHAT and CDR2 FQNNGV. After removal of 5 bases from V and 2 bases from J, the junction contained 4 bases not matched to a gene. The CDR3 sequence: CASSTRTGNYGYTF. Here the CDR3 DNA reads TGTGCCAGCAGCACCCGGACAGGGAACTATGGCTACACCTTC. Filled out from reference TRBV11-2 and TRBJ1-2, the complete variable domain reads EAGVAQSPRYKIIEKRQSVAFWCNPISGHATLYWYQQILGQGPKLLIQFQNNGVVDDSQLPKDRFSAERLKGVDSTLKIQPAKLEDSAVYLCASSTRTGNYGYTFGSGTRLTVV.

V usage is TRBV2 and J usage is TRBJ1-5, with D perhaps TRBD1 (5 bases). The germline CDR1 and CDR2 sequences are SNHLY and FYNNEI. CDR3 size: 14 residues. Trimming cost V 2 bases and J 7 bases, with 12 bases left between them. CDR3: CASSENGGGQPQHF. CDR3 DNA sequence: TGTGCCAGCAGTGAAAACGGGGGGGGACAGCCCCAGCATTTT.

The rearrangement links TRBV12-2 to TRBJ1-4; the table calls TRBD1, which could not be checked here. TRBV12-2 is deemed a pseudogene. This CDR3 spans 16 amino acids. The CDR3 loop reads CASRLAPDRGREKLFF. CDR3 sequence (DNA): TGTGCAAGTCGCTTAGCTCCGGACAGGGGGCGGGAAAAACTGTTTTTT.

Here the CDR3 DNA reads TGTGCCAGCAGTTTAACTAAAGAGACCCAGTACTTC. This codes for CASSLTKETQYF. This chain links TRBV2 with TRBJ2-5; D uncertain. The CDR3 totals 12 residues. Germline V gives CDR1 SNHLY, CDR2 FYNNEI. Deletions cut 5 bases from V and 3 bases from J, with 7 bases between.

The genes are TRBV2 and TRBJ1-1, with D maybe TRBD1 (6 bases). V lost 2 bases and J lost 8, with 15 bases in between. Germline loops: CDR1 SNHLY, CDR2 FYNNEI. The CDR3 contains 14 residues. The CDR3 DNA follows: TGTGCCAGCAGTGAAATTAGGTTAACAGGGGAAGCTTTCTTT. Amino acid sequence: CASSEIRLTGEAFF.

The chain joins TRBV11-2 to TRBJ1-3; D gene unclear. The CDR3 has 17 amino acids. Trimming removed 4 bases from V and 0 bases from J, with 16 bases in between. From germline, CDR1 is SGHAT and CDR2 FQNNGV. The CDR3 region is CASSYQAGAISGNTIYF. CDR3 in DNA: TGTGCCAGCAGCTACCAGGCCGGCGCCATCTCTGGAAACACCATATATTTT.

CDR3 sequence: CAISQNRESGTEAFF. The CDR3 DNA sequence: TGTGCCATCAGCCAAAACAGGGAGTCGGGCACTGAAGCTTTCTTT. The chain links TRBV10-3 to TRBJ1-1; D is possibly TRBD1 (6 bases). Trimming pared 6 bases from V and 4 bases from J, leaving 18 bases between. Germline V gene sequence: CDR1 ENHRY, CDR2 SYGVKD. CDR3 length equals 15 residues.